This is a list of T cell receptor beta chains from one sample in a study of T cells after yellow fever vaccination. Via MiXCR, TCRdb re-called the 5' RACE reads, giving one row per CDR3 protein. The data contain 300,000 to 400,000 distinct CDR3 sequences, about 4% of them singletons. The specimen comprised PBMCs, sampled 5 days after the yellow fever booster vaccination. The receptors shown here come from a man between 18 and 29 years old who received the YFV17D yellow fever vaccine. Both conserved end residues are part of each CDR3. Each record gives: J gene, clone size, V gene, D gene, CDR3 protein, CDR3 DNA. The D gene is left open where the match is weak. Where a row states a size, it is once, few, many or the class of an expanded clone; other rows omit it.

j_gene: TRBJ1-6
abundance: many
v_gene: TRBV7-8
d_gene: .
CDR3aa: CASSLGALSSYNSPLHF
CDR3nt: TGTGCCAGCAGCTTAGGGGCTTTGAGCTCCTATAATTCACCCCTCCACTTT

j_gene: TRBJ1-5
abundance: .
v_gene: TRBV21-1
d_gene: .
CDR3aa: CASSKPIGMVGPFYQPQHF
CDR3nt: TGTGCCAGCAGCAAACCCATAGGGATGGTTGGACCCTTCTATCAGCCCCAGCATTTT

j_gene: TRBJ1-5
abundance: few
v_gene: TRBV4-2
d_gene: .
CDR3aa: CASSQDYQNNQPQHF
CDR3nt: TGTGCCAGCAGCCAAGACTACCAGAACAATCAGCCCCAGCATTTT

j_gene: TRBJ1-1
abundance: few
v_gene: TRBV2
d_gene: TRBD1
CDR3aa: CASRGQGGNTEAFF
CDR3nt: TGTGCCAGCAGAGGACAGGGGGGAAACACTGAAGCTTTCTTT

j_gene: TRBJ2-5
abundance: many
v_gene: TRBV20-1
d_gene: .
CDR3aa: CSARAPRSQETQYF
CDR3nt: TGCAGTGCTAGGGCCCCTCGGTCCCAAGAGACCCAGTACTTC

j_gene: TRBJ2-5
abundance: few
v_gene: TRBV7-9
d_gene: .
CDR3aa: CASSLASVGGETQYF
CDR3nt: TGTGCCAGCAGCTTAGCCTCAGTCGGTGGTGAGACCCAGTACTTC

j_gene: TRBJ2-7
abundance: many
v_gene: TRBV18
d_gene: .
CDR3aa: CASSPRGGAAYEQYF
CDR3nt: TGTGCCAGCTCACCCCGAGGGGGTGCAGCCTACGAGCAGTACTTC

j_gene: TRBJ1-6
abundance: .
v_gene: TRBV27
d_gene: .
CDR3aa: CASGRSLYSPLHF
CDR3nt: TGTGCCAGCGGCCGGTCGCTCTATTCACCCCTCCACTTT

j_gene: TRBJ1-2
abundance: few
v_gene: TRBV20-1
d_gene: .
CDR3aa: CSASQGPKYGYTF
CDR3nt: TGCAGTGCTAGCCAAGGACCGAAATATGGCTACACCTTC

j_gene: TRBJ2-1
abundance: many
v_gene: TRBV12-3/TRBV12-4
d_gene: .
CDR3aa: CASSLTGRTYNEQFF
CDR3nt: TGTGCCAGCAGCCTTACAGGGAGGACCTACAATGAGCAGTTCTTC

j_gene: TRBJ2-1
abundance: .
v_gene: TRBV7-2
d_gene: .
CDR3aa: CASSLSPRGVSYNEQFF
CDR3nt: TGTGCCAGCAGCTTATCCCCGAGGGGGGTTTCCTACAATGAGCAGTTCTTC

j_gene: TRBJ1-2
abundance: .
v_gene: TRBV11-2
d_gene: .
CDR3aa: CASSLKLEGLHGYTF
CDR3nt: TGTGCCAGCAGCTTAAAGCTAGAGGGATTACATGGCTACACCTTC

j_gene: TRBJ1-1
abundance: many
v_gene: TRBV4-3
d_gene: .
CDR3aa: CASSQDNTVTEAFF
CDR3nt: TGCGCCAGCAGCCAAGATAATACGGTGACTGAAGCTTTCTTT

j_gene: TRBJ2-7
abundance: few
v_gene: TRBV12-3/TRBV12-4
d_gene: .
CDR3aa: CASSLGGFDVAYEQYF
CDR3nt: TGTGCCAGCAGTTTAGGGGGATTCGACGTCGCCTACGAGCAGTACTTC

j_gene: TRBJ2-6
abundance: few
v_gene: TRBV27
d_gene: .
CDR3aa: CASSRLAGANVLTF
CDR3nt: TGTGCCAGCAGTCGCCTAGCTGGGGCCAACGTCCTGACTTTC

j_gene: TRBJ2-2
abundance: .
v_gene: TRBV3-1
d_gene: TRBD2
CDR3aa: CASRLSSGIANTGELFF
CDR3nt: TGTGCCAGCAGGCTAAGTAGCGGGATCGCGAACACCGGGGAGCTGTTTTTT

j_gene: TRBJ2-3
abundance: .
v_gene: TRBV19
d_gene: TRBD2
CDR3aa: CASSIGTNTDTQYF
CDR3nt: TGTGCCAGTAGTATCGGGACTAACACAGATACGCAGTATTTT

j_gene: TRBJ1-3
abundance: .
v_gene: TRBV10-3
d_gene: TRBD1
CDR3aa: CAISVSPGQGSGNTIYF
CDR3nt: TGTGCCATCAGTGTTTCACCGGGACAGGGATCTGGAAACACCATATATTTT

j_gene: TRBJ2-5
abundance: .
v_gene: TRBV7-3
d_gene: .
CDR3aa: CASSLTFQETQYF
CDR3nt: TGTGCCAGCAGCTTAACTTTCCAAGAGACCCAGTACTTC

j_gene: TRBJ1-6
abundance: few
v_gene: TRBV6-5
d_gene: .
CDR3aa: CASSYGENSPLHF
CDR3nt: TGTGCCAGCAGTTACGGGGAAAATTCGCCCCTCCACTTT

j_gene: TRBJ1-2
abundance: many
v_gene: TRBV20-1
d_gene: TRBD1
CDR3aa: CSATEGDRVYGYTF
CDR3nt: TGCAGTGCCACAGAAGGCGACAGGGTTTATGGCTACACCTTC

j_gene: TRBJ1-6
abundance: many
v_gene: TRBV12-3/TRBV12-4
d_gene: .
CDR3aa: CASSSKSLGSPLHF
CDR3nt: TGTGCCAGCAGTTCTAAAAGCTTAGGCTCACCCCTCCACTTT

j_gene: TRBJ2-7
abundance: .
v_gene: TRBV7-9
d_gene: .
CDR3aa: CASSLSAGNSYEQYF
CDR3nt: TGTGCCAGCAGCTTATCTGCGGGGAACTCCTACGAGCAGTACTTC

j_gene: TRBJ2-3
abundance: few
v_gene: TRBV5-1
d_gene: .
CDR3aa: CASRQQGGASTDTQYF
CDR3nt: TGCGCCAGCAGGCAACAGGGGGGGGCTAGCACAGATACGCAGTATTTT

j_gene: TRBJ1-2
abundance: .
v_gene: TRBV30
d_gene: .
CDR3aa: CAWSTGNGYTF
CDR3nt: TGTGCCTGGAGTACGGGAAATGGCTACACCTTC

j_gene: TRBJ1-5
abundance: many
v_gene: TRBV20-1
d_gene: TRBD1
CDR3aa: CSARRDRGGQPQHF
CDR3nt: TGCAGTGCTAGAAGGGACAGGGGCGGCCAGCCCCAGCATTTT

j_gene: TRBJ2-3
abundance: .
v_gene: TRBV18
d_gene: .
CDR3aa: CASSPLSGTYTDTQYF
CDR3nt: TGTGCCAGCTCACCCCTCTCCGGGACCTACACAGATACGCAGTATTTT

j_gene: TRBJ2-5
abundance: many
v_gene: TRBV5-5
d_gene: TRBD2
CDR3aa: CASSLRSPRGEETQYF
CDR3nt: TGTGCCAGCAGCTTAAGGTCCCCTCGGGGGGAGGAGACCCAGTACTTC

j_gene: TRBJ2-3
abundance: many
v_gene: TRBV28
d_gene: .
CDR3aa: CASTDMDFAETDTQYF
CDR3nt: TGTGCCAGCACCGATATGGACTTCGCCGAGACAGATACGCAGTATTTT

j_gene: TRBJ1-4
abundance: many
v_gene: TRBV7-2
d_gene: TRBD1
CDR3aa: CASSLTGIVEKLFF
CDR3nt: TGTGCCAGCAGCCTGACAGGGATTGTCGAAAAACTGTTTTTT

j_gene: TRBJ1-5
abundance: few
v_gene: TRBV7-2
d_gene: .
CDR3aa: CASSLPDRANQPQHF
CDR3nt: TGTGCCAGCAGCTTGCCCGACAGAGCTAATCAGCCCCAGCATTTT

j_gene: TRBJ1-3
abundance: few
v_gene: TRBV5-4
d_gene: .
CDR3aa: CASSWGGRKPGNTIYF
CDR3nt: TGTGCCAGCAGCTGGGGAGGGAGGAAACCTGGAAACACCATATATTTT

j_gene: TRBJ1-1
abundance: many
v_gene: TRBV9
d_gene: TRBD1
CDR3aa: CASSSTPGQQAFF
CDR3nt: TGTGCCAGCAGCTCCACTCCGGGACAGCAAGCTTTCTTT

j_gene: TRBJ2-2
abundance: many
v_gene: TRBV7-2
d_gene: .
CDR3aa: CASSPPWDGELFF
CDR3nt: TGTGCCAGCAGCCCACCGTGGGACGGGGAGCTGTTTTTT

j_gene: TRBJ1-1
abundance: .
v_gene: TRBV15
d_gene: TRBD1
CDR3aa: CATSRGGGTGFMNTEAFF
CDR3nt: TGTGCCACCAGCAGAGGGGGGGGGACAGGATTCATGAACACTGAAGCTTTCTTT

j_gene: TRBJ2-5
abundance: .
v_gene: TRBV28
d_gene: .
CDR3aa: CASSLPAVTQYF
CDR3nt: TGTGCCAGCAGTTTACCTGCGGTGACCCAGTACTTC